This is a list of T cell receptor beta chains from one sample in a study of shared clonotypes between healthy human individuals. Clones were sequenced by immunoSEQ multiplex PCR, and TCRdb holds only the in-frame ones, with some missing. This sample yields roughly 2.1 million clones, of which under 95% are seen a single time; 1.5% to 2% belongs to the top ten. Material: naive CD8+ T cells from PBMCs. The receptors come from a man aged 18 to 30 in good health. Some clones in this sample may be carry-over from other donors' samples. The CDR3 runs from the conserved cysteine through the conserved F or W. A D gene is named only where the DNA matches it firmly. Clone size is given for some rows only: seen once, a few or many times, or a class if the clone is expanded.

abundance	v_gene	len	d_gene	j_gene	CDR3aa	CDR3nt
NA	TRBV7-9	14	NA	TRBJ2-7	CASSLALGDAEQYF	TGTGCCAGCAGCTTAGCGCTGGGGGACGCGGAGCAGTACTTC
once	TRBV4-1	15	NA	TRBJ2-5	CASSQYPGTMETQYF	TGCGCCAGCAGCCAATACCCGGGGACAATGGAGACCCAGTACTTC
NA	TRBV28	11	NA	TRBJ2-3	CASSFGYTQYF	TGTGCCAGCAGTTTTGGGTATACGCAGTATTTT
once	TRBV28	17	TRBD2	TRBJ2-3	CASSLLAGDPVADTQYF	TGTGCCAGCAGTTTACTAGCGGGAGATCCGGTGGCAGATACGCAGTATTTT
few	TRBV9	14	NA	TRBJ2-5	CASSATGARETQYF	TGTGCCAGCAGCGCCACCGGGGCGAGAGAGACCCAGTACTTC
NA	TRBV4-1	20	TRBD1	TRBJ1-3	CASSQDGPGTGTFSGNTIYF	TGCGCCAGCAGCCAAGATGGGCCCGGGACAGGCACTTTCTCTGGAAACACCATATATTTT
few	TRBV5-1	15	TRBD1	TRBJ1-1	CASSLTGAMNTEAFF	TGCGCCAGCAGCTTGACAGGGGCAATGAACACTGAAGCTTTCTTT
NA	TRBV11-3	14	NA	TRBJ2-5	CASSWGGSQGAQYF	TGTGCCAGCAGCTGGGGCGGATCCCAGGGAGCCCAGTACTTC
NA	TRBV28	15	TRBD2	TRBJ2-7	CASSPPREGSYEQYF	TGTGCCAGCAGTCCACCGAGGGAGGGCTCCTACGAGCAGTACTTC
NA	TRBV2	20	NA	TRBJ2-1	CASSNPLHPPDSDIEWGQFF	TGTGCCAGCAGTAACCCACTCCACCCTCCTGACAGCGATATAGAGTGGGGTCAGTTCTTC
few	TRBV7-9	13	TRBD2	TRBJ2-5	CATQLAGEETQYF	TGTGCCACCCAGCTAGCGGGAGAAGAGACCCAGTACTTC
NA	TRBV6-5	12	NA	TRBJ1-2	CASSLSDGSYTF	TGTGCCAGCAGCCTCTCGGACGGAAGCTACACCTTC
NA	TRBV18	16	NA	TRBJ1-3	CASSPSGRYSGNTIYF	TGTGCCAGCTCACCTTCGGGCAGATACTCTGGAAACACCATATATTTT
NA	TRBV6-6	14	NA	TRBJ2-7	CASSYNIAGYEQYF	TGTGCCAGCAGTTACAATATTGCGGGCTACGAGCAGTACTTC
NA	TRBV2	16	NA	TRBJ1-1	CASSERHLGMNTEAFF	TGTGCCAGCAGTGAAAGGCACCTAGGAATGAACACTGAAGCTTTCTTT
NA	TRBV5-8	13	NA	TRBJ2-7	CASTNRPTYLPYF	TGTGCCAGCACCAATCGACCGACTTACTTACCGTACTTC
NA	TRBV5-1	15	TRBD1	TRBJ1-1	CASSLTGTGYTEAFF	TGCGCCAGCAGCTTGACCGGGACAGGTTACACTGAAGCTTTCTTT
NA	TRBV5-1	15	TRBD2	TRBJ2-7	CASSLGLASLSEQYF	TGCGCCAGCAGCTTGGGACTAGCGTCTCTTAGCGAGCAGTACTTC
once	TRBV18	17	NA	TRBJ2-7	CASSPPLRDHGPYEQYF	TGTGCCAGCTCACCTCCCTTGAGGGACCATGGGCCCTACGAGCAGTACTTC
NA	TRBV2	10	NA	TRBJ1-1	CASSEWGAFF	TGTGCCAGCAGTGAATGGGGAGCTTTCTTT
once	TRBV4-2	16	NA	TRBJ1-1	CASSQGVGIMNTEAFF	TGTGCCAGCAGCCAAGGGGTAGGGATTATGAACACTGAAGCTTTCTTT
NA	TRBV7-8	15	NA	TRBJ2-1	CASSLWQVSYNEQFF	TGTGCCAGCAGCTTATGGCAGGTCTCCTACAATGAGCAGTTCTTC
NA	TRBV11-3	13	NA	TRBJ2-1	CASSFSIGNEQFF	TGTGCCAGCAGCTTCTCAATCGGGAATGAGCAGTTCTTC
NA	TRBV27	15	NA	TRBJ1-1	CASSQVGFGDTEAFF	TGTGCCAGCAGCCAAGTGGGGTTCGGGGACACTGAAGCTTTCTTT
NA	TRBV5-5	15	NA	TRBJ2-7	CASSETGLRAYEQYF	TGTGCCAGCAGCGAGACAGGCCTCCGGGCCTACGAGCAGTACTTC
NA	TRBV9	14	NA	TRBJ1-1	CASSHPGGNTEAFF	TGTGCCAGCAGCCACCCTGGGGGGAACACTGAAGCTTTCTTT
NA	TRBV4-2	15	NA	TRBJ2-2	CASSRPGGNTGELFF	TGTGCCAGCAGCCGCCCGGGTGGGAACACCGGGGAGCTGTTTTTT
NA	TRBV9	13	TRBD1	TRBJ2-5	CASRGQTQETQYF	TGTGCCAGCAGGGGACAGACTCAAGAGACCCAGTACTTC
NA	TRBV25-1	15	NA	TRBJ1-2	CASSEFGGFPYGYTF	TGTGCCAGCAGTGAATTCGGGGGGTTTCCCTATGGCTACACCTTC
NA	TRBV10-2	14	TRBD1	TRBJ1-1	CASRRDRGDPEAFF	TGCGCCAGCAGGCGGGACAGGGGGGATCCTGAAGCTTTCTTT
NA	TRBV27	16	TRBD1	TRBJ2-5	CASSLTRIGGGETQYF	TGTGCCAGCAGTTTGACGAGAATAGGGGGCGGGGAGACCCAGTACTTC
NA	TRBV6-5	11	NA	TRBJ1-5	CASVWVQPQHF	TGTGCCAGCGTGTGGGTCCAGCCCCAGCATTTT
NA	TRBV7-9	16	NA	TRBJ2-1	CASSCRPGRPYNEQFF	TGTGCCAGCAGCTGTCGACCCGGGCGGCCCTACAATGAGCAGTTCTTC
NA	TRBV5-6	15	TRBD1	TRBJ2-7	CASSLPDRGPYEQYF	TGTGCCAGCAGCTTGCCGGACAGGGGCCCCTACGAGCAGTACTTC
NA	TRBV27	14	TRBD1	TRBJ1-1	CASSIDRGLAEAFF	TGTGCCAGCAGTATCGACAGGGGTCTCGCTGAAGCTTTCTTT
once	TRBV18	16	NA	TRBJ2-5	CASSNPDEGSQETQYF	TGTGCCAGCTCAAACCCGGACGAAGGGAGTCAAGAGACCCAGTACTTC
few	TRBV28	13	TRBD1	TRBJ1-5	CASQDRGTQPQHF	TGTGCCAGCCAGGACAGGGGGACGCAGCCCCAGCATTTT
NA	TRBV7-6	16	TRBD2	TRBJ2-1	CASSLGPGLAPNEQFF	TGTGCCAGCAGCTTAGGGCCGGGACTAGCGCCCAATGAGCAGTTCTTC
NA	TRBV7-2	15	TRBD1	TRBJ1-2	CASSWGTGLNYGYTF	TGTGCCAGCAGCTGGGGGACAGGACTAAACTATGGCTACACCTTC
NA	TRBV13	15	TRBD1	TRBJ1-2	CASSLGGGLSPGYTF	TGTGCCAGCAGCTTAGGAGGGGGCCTATCGCCCGGCTACACCTTC
NA	TRBV9	15	TRBD2	TRBJ2-1	CASSAHPSGRNEQFF	TGTGCCAGCAGCGCACACCCCAGCGGGAGAAATGAGCAGTTCTTC
NA	TRBV27	15	TRBD1	TRBJ2-5	CASSFLGTGSETQYF	TGTGCCAGCAGTTTCCTCGGGACAGGGTCAGAGACCCAGTACTTC
NA	TRBV11-3	13	NA	TRBJ1-1	CASSFGGGTEAFF	TGTGCCAGCAGCTTTGGAGGGGGCACTGAAGCTTTCTTT
NA	TRBV25-1	14	TRBD1	TRBJ1-5	CASSERQGSQPQHF	TGTGCCAGCAGTGAGAGACAGGGCTCTCAGCCCCAGCATTTT
NA	TRBV9	15	NA	TRBJ2-3	CASSVGGESTDTQYF	TGTGCCAGCAGCGTTGGCGGAGAAAGCACAGATACGCAGTATTTT
NA	TRBV28	17	NA	TRBJ1-2	CASSLPVWDARFYGYTF	TGTGCCAGCAGTTTACCCGTGTGGGACGCGCGGTTCTATGGCTACACCTTC
NA	TRBV10-1	12	NA	TRBJ2-2	CASSYREWELFF	TGCGCCAGCAGCTATAGAGAATGGGAGCTGTTTTTT
NA	TRBV7-9	14	NA	TRBJ2-3	CASSPTRITDTQYF	TGTGCCAGCAGCCCAACTAGAATCACAGATACGCAGTATTTT
NA	TRBV4-2	15	NA	TRBJ2-1	CASSPNGLRYNEQFF	TGTGCCAGCAGCCCAAACGGACTCAGGTACAATGAGCAGTTCTTC